This T cell receptor beta chain was sequenced for a study of T-cell memory formation after mild COVID-19. Study overall: Clusters of TCRs were largely donor specific.

Constant-segment primers served in 5'RACE that generated TCR alpha and TCR beta cDNA libraries bearing sample barcodes and UMIs. TCRdb used MiXCR to reprocess the 5' RACE reads, holding one entry per CDR3 protein. The sample has 300,000 to 400,000 distinct CDR3 sequences, around 15% seen once. Comments on this clonotype: Its antigen remains unknown.

Germline CDR1 and CDR2: SNHLY and FYNNEI. V lost 0 bases to trimming and J lost 2 bases, with 13 bases between them. This CDR3 region has 16 residues. General study findings and limits: Specificity for SARS-CoV-2 was not confirmed among the second-wave clones peaking on day 37.

V and J are TRBV2 and TRBJ2-5; the D gene is possibly TRBD1 (6 bases). The sequence was collected from a man aged 18 to 29 who had mild COVID-19 (a few samples of this study predate the infection). Cell type and time point are not known. Sequencing input: PBMCs or a T cell subset sorted from them (not recorded which). The CDR3 protein is CASSEAPGQPQETQYF. The CDR3 region has the DNA TGTGCCAGCAGTGAAGCGCCGGGACAACCGCAAGAGACCCAGTACTTC.